These 9 T cell receptor beta chains came from one sample sequenced in a study of technical replicates of blood from several donors. Generated by immunoSEQ multiplex PCR, the TCRdb table keeps only in-frame clones and is missing some. The sample shows 60,000 to 65,000 clones, around 88% of them seen only once. Material for sequencing was PBMCs. Source of these receptors: a human donor in good health. Some clones in this sample may be carry-over from other donors' samples.

The chain recombines TRBV6-6 with TRBJ1-6; tentatively, D is TRBD1 (5 bases). Trimming shortened V by 6 bases and J by 10 bases, and 10 bases separated the two germline ends. Germline V CDR1 and CDR2: MNHNY, SVGAGI (reference sequence). CDR3 length: 12 residues. The CDR3 DNA follows: TGTGCCAGCAGAGCAGGGCAGTCACCCCTCCACTTT. Its protein product is CASRAGQSPLHF.

V is TRBV11-2 and J is TRBJ1-2, with D maybe TRBD1 (5 bases). V gave up 4 bases and J gave up 4 bases, with 13 bases separating them. The CDR3 has 14 residues. The germline CDR1 and CDR2 sequences are SGHAT and FQNNGV. CDR3 in amino acids: CASSSVREGYGYTF. In DNA form, the CDR3 reads TGTGCCAGCAGCTCGGTCAGGGAGGGCTATGGCTACACCTTC.

The V and J genes are TRBV19 and TRBJ1-2, with 7 bases matching TRBD1. V was pared by 6 bases and J by 4 bases, with 5 bases of the junction left unmatched. Germline V CDR1 and CDR2: LNHDA, SQIVND (reference sequence). The CDR3 totals 13 residues. Here the CDR3 DNA reads TGTGCCAGTAGGTCGACAGGGAGCTATGGCTACACCTTC. Protein: CASRSTGSYGYTF.

The chain has TRBV9 and TRBJ2-5, with 8 bases identical to TRBD2. Germline loops: CDR1 SGDLS, CDR2 YYNGEE. V dropped 0 bases and J dropped 1; count of bases not matched to a gene: 8. This CDR3 has 17 residues. The CDR3 bases are TGTGCCAGCAGCGTAGGACCCCCCGGGACTAGCCAAGAGACCCAGTACTTC. It translates to CASSVGPPGTSQETQYF. Based on the CDR3 plus reference TRBV9 and TRBJ2-5, the full variable domain is DSGVTQTPKHLITATGQRVTLRCSPRSGDLSVYWYQQSLDQGLQFLIQYYNGEERAKGNILERFSAQQFPDLHSELNLSSLELGDSALYFCASSVGPPGTSQETQYFGPGTRLLVL.

This chain links TRBV29-1 with TRBJ2-7; maybe TRBD2 (5 bases). CDR1 and CDR2 (germline): SQVTM, ANQGSEA. The CDR3 covers 14 residues. Trimming pared 5 bases from V and 5 bases from J, leaving 19 bases between. Here the CDR3 DNA reads TGCAGCGTTACCGCGTCGGGGTCGAGGAACGAGCAGTACTTC. This translates into CSVTASGSRNEQYF.

This rearrangement joins TRBV7-2 to TRBJ1-2, with 9 bases fitting TRBD1. Losses at the gene ends were 5 bases for V and 5 bases for J; bases not matched to a gene: 3. This CDR3 has 13 residues. The germline V gene encodes CDR1 SGHTA and CDR2 FQGNSA. CDR3 in amino acids: CASSPGQGYGYTF. The CDR3 bases are TGTGCCAGCAGCCCGGGACAGGGATATGGCTACACCTTC.

This sequence joins TRBV4-1 and TRBJ1-6; 8 bases are shared with TRBD1. This CDR3 comprises 14 residues. Germline CDR1 and CDR2: MGHRA and YSYEKL. The V and J ends lost 4 bases and 10 bases, in that order; junction bases with no gene match: 6. Written as DNA, the CDR3 is TGCGCCAGCAGCCTCGGAACAGGGGGATCACCCCTCCACTTT. It yields the protein CASSLGTGGSPLHF.

This clone came up once. The V call is TRBV7-6, the J call TRBJ1-4; D is unresolved. Germline CDR1 reads SGHVS; CDR2 reads FNYEAQ. The V gene lost 8 bases and the J gene lost 8 bases, with 24 bases spanning the gap. The CDR3 runs 16 residues. CDR3 sequence: CASSPRGVAGGEKLFF. The DNA of the CDR3 is TGTGCCAGCTCCCCCCGTGGAGTAGCCGGAGGGGAAAAACTGTTTTTT.

The chain combines TRBV7-2 with TRBJ2-2; D not certain. Trimming removed 6 bases at V and 0 bases at J, with 8 bases between. The germline gives CDR1 SGHTA, CDR2 FQGNSA. This CDR3 has 14 residues. Here the CDR3 DNA reads TGTGCCAGCAGGGCACAATCGAACACCGGGGAGCTGTTTTTT. Translated, it gives CASRAQSNTGELFF. Complete variable domain (other parts from reference TRBV7-2 and TRBJ2-2): GAGVSQSPSNKVTEKGKDVELRCDPISGHTALYWYRQSLGQGLEFLIYFQGNSAPDKSGLPSDRFSAERTGGSVSTLTIQRTQQEDSAVYLCASRAQSNTGELFFGEGSRLTVL.